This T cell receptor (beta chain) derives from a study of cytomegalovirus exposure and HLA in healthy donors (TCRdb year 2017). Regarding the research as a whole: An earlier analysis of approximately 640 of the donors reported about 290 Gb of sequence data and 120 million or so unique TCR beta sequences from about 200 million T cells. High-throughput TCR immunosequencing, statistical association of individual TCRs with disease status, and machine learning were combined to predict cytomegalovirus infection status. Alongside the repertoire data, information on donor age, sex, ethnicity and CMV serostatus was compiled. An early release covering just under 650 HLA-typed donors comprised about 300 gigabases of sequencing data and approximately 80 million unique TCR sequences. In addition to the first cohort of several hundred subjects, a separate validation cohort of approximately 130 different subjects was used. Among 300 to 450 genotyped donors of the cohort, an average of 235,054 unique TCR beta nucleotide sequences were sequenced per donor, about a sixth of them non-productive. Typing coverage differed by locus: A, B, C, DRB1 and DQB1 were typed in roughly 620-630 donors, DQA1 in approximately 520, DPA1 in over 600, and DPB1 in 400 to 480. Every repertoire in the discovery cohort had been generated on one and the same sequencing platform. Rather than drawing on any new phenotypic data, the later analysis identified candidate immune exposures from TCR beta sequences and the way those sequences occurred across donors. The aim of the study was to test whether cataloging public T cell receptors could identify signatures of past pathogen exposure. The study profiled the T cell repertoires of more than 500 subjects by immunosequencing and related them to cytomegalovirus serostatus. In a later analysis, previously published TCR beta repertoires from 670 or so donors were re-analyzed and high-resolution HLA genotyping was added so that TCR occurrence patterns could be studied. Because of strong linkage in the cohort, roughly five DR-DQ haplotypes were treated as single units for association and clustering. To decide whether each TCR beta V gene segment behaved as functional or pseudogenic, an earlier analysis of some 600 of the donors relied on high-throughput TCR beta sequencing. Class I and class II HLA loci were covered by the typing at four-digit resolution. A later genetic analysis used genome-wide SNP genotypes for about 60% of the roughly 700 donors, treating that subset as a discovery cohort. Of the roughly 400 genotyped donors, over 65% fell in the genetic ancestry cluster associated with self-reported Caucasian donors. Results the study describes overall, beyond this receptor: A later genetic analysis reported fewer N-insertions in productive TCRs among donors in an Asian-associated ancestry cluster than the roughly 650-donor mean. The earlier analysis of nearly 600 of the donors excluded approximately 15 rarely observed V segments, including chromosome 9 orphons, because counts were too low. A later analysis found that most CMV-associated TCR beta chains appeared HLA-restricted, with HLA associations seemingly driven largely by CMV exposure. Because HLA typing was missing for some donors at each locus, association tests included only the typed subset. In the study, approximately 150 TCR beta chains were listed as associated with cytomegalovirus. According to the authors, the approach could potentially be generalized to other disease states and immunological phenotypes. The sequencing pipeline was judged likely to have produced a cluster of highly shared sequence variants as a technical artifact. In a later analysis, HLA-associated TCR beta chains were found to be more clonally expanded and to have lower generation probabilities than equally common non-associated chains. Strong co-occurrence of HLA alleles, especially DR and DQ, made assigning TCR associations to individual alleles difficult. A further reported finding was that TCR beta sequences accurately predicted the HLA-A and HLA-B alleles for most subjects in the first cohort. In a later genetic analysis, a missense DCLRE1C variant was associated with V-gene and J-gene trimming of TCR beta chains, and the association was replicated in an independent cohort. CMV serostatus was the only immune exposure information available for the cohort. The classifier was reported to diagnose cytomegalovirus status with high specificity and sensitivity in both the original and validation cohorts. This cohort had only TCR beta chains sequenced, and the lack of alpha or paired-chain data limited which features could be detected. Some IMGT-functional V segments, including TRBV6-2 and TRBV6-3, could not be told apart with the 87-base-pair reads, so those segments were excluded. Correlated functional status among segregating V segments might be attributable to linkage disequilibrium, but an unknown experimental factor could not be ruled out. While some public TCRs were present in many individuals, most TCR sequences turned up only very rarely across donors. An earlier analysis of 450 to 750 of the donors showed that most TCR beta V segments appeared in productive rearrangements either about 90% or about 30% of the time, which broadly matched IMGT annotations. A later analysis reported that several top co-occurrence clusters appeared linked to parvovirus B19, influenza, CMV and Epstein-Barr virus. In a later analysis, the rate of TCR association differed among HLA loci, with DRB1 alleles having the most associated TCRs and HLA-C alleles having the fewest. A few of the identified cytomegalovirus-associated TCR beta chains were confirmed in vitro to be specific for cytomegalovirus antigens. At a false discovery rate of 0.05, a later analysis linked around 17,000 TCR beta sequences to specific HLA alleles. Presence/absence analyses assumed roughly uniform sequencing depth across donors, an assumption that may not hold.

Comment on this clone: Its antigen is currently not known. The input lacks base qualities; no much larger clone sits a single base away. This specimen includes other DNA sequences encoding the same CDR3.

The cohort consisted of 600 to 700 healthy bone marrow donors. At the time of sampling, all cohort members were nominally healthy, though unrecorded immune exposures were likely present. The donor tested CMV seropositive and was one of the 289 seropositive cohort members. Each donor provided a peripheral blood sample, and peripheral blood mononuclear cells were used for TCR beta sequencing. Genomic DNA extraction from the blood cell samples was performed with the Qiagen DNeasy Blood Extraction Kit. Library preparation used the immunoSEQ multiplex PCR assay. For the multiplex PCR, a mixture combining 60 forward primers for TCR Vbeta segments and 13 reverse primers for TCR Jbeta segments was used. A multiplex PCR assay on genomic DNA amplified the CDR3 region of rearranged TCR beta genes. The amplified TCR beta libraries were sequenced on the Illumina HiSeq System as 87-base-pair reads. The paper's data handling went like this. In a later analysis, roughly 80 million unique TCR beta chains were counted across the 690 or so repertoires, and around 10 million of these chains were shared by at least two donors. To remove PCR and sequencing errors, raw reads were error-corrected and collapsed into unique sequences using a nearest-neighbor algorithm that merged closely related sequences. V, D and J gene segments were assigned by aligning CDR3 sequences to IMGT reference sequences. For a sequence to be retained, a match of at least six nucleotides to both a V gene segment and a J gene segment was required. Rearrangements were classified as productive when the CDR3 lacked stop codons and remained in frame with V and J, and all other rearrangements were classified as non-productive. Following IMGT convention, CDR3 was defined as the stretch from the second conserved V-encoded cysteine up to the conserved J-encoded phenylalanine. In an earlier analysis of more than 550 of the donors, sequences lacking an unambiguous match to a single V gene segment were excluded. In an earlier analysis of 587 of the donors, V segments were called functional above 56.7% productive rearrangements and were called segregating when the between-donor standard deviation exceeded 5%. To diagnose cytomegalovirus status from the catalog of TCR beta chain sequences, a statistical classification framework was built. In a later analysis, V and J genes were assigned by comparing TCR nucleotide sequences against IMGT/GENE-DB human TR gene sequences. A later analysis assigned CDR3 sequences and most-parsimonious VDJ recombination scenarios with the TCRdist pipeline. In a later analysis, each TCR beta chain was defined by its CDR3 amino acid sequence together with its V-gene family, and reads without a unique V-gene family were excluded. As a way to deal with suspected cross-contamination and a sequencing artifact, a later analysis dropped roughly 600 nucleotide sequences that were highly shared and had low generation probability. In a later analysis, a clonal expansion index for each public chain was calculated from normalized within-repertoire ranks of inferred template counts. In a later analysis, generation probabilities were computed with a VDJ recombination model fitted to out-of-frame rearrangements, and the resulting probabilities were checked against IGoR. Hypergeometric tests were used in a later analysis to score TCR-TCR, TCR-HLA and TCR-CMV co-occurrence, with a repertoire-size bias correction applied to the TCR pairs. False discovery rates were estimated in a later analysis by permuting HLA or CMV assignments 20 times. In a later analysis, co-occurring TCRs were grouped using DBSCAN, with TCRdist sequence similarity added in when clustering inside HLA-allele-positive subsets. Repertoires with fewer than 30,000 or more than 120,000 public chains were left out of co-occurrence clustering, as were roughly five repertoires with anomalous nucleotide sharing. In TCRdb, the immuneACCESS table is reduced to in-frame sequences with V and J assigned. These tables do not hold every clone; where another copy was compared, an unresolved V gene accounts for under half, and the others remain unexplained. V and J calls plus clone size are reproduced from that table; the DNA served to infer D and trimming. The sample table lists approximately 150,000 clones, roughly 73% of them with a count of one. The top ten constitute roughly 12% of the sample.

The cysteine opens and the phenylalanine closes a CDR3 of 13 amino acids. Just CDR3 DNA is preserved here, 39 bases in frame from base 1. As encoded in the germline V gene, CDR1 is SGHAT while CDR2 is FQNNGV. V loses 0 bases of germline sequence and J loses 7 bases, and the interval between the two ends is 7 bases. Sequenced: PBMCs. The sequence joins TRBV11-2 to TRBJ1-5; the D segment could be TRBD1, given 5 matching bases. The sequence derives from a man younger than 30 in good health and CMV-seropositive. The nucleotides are TGTGCCAGCAGCTTAGATCGGGGGCAGCCCCAGCATTTT. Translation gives CASSLDRGQPQHF. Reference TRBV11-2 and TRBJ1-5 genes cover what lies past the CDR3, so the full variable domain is EAGVAQSPRYKIIEKRQSVAFWCNPISGHATLYWYQQILGQGPKLLIQFQNNGVVDDSQLPKDRFSAERLKGVDSTLKIQPAKLEDSAVYLCASSLDRGQPQHFGDGTRLSIL.